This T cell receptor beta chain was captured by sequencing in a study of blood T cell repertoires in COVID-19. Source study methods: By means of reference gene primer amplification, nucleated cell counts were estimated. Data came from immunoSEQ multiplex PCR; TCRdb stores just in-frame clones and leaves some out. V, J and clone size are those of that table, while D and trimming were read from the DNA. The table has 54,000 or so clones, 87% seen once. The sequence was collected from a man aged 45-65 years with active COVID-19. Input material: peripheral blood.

CDR3 nucleotides: TGCGCCAGCAGCTTGAGTAGCGGGAGTAGGTCCTACAATGAGCAGTTCTTC. It translates to CASSLSSGSRSYNEQFF. This sequence joins TRBV5-1 and TRBJ2-1; 9 bases map to TRBD2. Germline CDR1 reads SGHRS; CDR2 reads YFSETQ. CDR3 length equals 17 residues. V lost 1 base, J lost 1 base, and 6 bases stayed unmatched.